These T cell receptor beta chains were read from a single sample in a study of CD8 T cells in ankylosing spondylitis. TCRdb reprocessed the 5' RACE reads with MiXCR, giving one entry per CDR3 protein. This sample has around 770,000 distinct CDR3 sequences, with 12% found just once. The sequenced material came from blood, either unsorted or a sorted T cell fraction (not recorded which). The source is a male donor with ankylosing spondylitis. Each CDR3 is given with its conserved first and last residue. A D gene is named only where the DNA matches it firmly. Size tells how often a clone was seen (once, few, many) or the class of an expanded clone, and some rows leave it out.

d_gene: -; v_gene: TRBV28; j_gene: TRBJ1-5; abundance: -; CDR3nt: TGTGCCAGCAGTTTTTGGAACGGGAATCAGCCCCAGCATTTT; CDR3aa: CASSFWNGNQPQHF
d_gene: -; v_gene: TRBV12-3/TRBV12-4; j_gene: TRBJ2-1; abundance: few; CDR3nt: TGTGCCAGCAGACGGGGGCGGGAAGGTGAGCAGTTCTTC; CDR3aa: CASRRGREGEQFF
d_gene: -; v_gene: TRBV5-3; j_gene: TRBJ2-5; abundance: few; CDR3nt: TGTGCCAGAAGCTTGAACGGGCCTGAGACCCAGTACTTC; CDR3aa: CARSLNGPETQYF
d_gene: -; v_gene: TRBV29-1; j_gene: TRBJ2-5; abundance: many; CDR3nt: TGCAGCGTTCTCACACCTGGGGAGACCCAGTACTTC; CDR3aa: CSVLTPGETQYF
d_gene: TRBD2; v_gene: TRBV10-1; j_gene: TRBJ2-7; abundance: few; CDR3nt: TGCGCCAGCACCCGGTGGAAGCGGGAGGTCGTGGACTACGAGCAGTACTTC; CDR3aa: CASTRWKREVVDYEQYF
d_gene: -; v_gene: TRBV4-3; j_gene: TRBJ2-2; abundance: many; CDR3nt: TGCGCCAGCAGCCAAGATAACAGGAACACCGGGGAGCTGTTTTTT; CDR3aa: CASSQDNRNTGELFF
d_gene: -; v_gene: TRBV5-1; j_gene: TRBJ1-5; abundance: -; CDR3nt: TGCGCCAGCAGCTTAATGGGGTCCGAACATCAGCCCCAGCATTTT; CDR3aa: CASSLMGSEHQPQHF
d_gene: -; v_gene: TRBV24-1; j_gene: TRBJ2-3; abundance: many; CDR3nt: TGTGCCACCAGTTCCAACGTGTGGGCGGATACGCAGTATTTT; CDR3aa: CATSSNVWADTQYF
d_gene: -; v_gene: TRBV7-8; j_gene: TRBJ2-5; abundance: few; CDR3nt: TGTGCCAGCAGCCCTTACGGCGCGACGCGGGAGACCCAGTACTTC; CDR3aa: CASSPYGATRETQYF
d_gene: -; v_gene: TRBV7-2; j_gene: TRBJ1-1; abundance: few; CDR3nt: TGTGCCAGCAGCCTCGGACAGCGCTACACTGAAGCTTTCTTT; CDR3aa: CASSLGQRYTEAFF
d_gene: -; v_gene: TRBV5-6; j_gene: TRBJ2-1; abundance: few; CDR3nt: TGTGCCACCAACGGTAGGTTTTCCTACAATGAGCAGTTCTTC; CDR3aa: CATNGRFSYNEQFF
d_gene: -; v_gene: TRBV29-1; j_gene: TRBJ2-7; abundance: -; CDR3nt: TGCAGCGTTGGGCATTCGACCTACGAGCAGTACTTC; CDR3aa: CSVGHSTYEQYF
d_gene: -; v_gene: TRBV4-3; j_gene: TRBJ1-1; abundance: many; CDR3nt: TGCGCCAGCAGCCAAGATCGCTTCATGAACACTGAAGCTTTCTTT; CDR3aa: CASSQDRFMNTEAFF
d_gene: -; v_gene: TRBV20-1; j_gene: TRBJ1-4; abundance: many; CDR3nt: TGCAGTGCTCAGCGCGGGCCAAATAATGAAAAACTGTTTTTT; CDR3aa: CSAQRGPNNEKLFF
d_gene: -; v_gene: TRBV4-3; j_gene: TRBJ2-3; abundance: few; CDR3nt: TGCGCCAGCAGCCAAGAACAAGCCGCATCAGATACGCAGTATTTT; CDR3aa: CASSQEQAASDTQYF
d_gene: -; v_gene: TRBV15; j_gene: TRBJ2-2; abundance: many; CDR3nt: TGTGCCACCAGGCCGACAGGAAACACCGGGGAGCTGTTTTTT; CDR3aa: CATRPTGNTGELFF
d_gene: -; v_gene: TRBV7-2; j_gene: TRBJ2-1; abundance: -; CDR3nt: TGTGCCAGCAGCACCATAGAGTGGAGCTCCTACAATGAGCAGTTCTTC; CDR3aa: CASSTIEWSSYNEQFF
d_gene: -; v_gene: TRBV12-3/TRBV12-4; j_gene: TRBJ1-2; abundance: -; CDR3nt: TGTGCCAGCACCCCCATTGGAGGGGACTACTATGGCTACACCTTC; CDR3aa: CASTPIGGDYYGYTF
d_gene: -; v_gene: TRBV6-5; j_gene: TRBJ2-1; abundance: many; CDR3nt: TGTGCCAGCAGTTACTCCGCGAGAGAGCAGTTCTTC; CDR3aa: CASSYSAREQFF
d_gene: -; v_gene: TRBV19; j_gene: TRBJ2-5; abundance: -; CDR3nt: TGTGCCAGTAGTATTTCCAGGGGACAAGAGACCCAGTACTTC; CDR3aa: CASSISRGQETQYF
d_gene: -; v_gene: TRBV29-1; j_gene: TRBJ2-5; abundance: many; CDR3nt: TGCAGCGTTGCCTTGGGAGGACTCATACAAGAGACCCAGTACTTC; CDR3aa: CSVALGGLIQETQYF
d_gene: TRBD1; v_gene: TRBV7-2; j_gene: TRBJ2-4; abundance: many; CDR3nt: TGTGCCAGCAGCTCTCGACAGGGAGTATACATTCAGTACTTC; CDR3aa: CASSSRQGVYIQYF
d_gene: -; v_gene: TRBV7-2; j_gene: TRBJ1-2; abundance: -; CDR3nt: TGTGCCAGCAGCTTACGTCCTGCTCTGGGCTATGGCTACACCTTC; CDR3aa: CASSLRPALGYGYTF
d_gene: -; v_gene: TRBV24-1; j_gene: TRBJ1-2; abundance: -; CDR3nt: TGTGCCACCAGTGACCTTAACTATGGCTACACCTTC; CDR3aa: CATSDLNYGYTF
d_gene: -; v_gene: TRBV4-3; j_gene: TRBJ2-7; abundance: -; CDR3nt: TGCGCCAGCAGCCAAGCGTCCCGGACCTACTACGAGCAGTACTTC; CDR3aa: CASSQASRTYYEQYF
d_gene: TRBD1; v_gene: TRBV4-3; j_gene: TRBJ1-6; abundance: -; CDR3nt: TGCGCCAGCAGCCAAGCCCCACAGGGGGCTGCTCGTTCACCCCTCCACTTT; CDR3aa: CASSQAPQGAARSPLHF
d_gene: -; v_gene: TRBV29-1; j_gene: TRBJ1-2; abundance: many; CDR3nt: TGCAGCGTCGTCGGGGCTAACTATGGCTACACCTTC; CDR3aa: CSVVGANYGYTF
d_gene: -; v_gene: TRBV12-3/TRBV12-4; j_gene: TRBJ2-1; abundance: few; CDR3nt: TGTGCCAGCAGTTTGGTCCAGATAAACTACAATGAGCAGTTCTTC; CDR3aa: CASSLVQINYNEQFF
d_gene: TRBD1; v_gene: TRBV28; j_gene: TRBJ1-2; abundance: few; CDR3nt: TGTGCCAGCAGTGGGACAGGGTATGACTATGGCTACACCTTC; CDR3aa: CASSGTGYDYGYTF
d_gene: TRBD1; v_gene: TRBV12-3/TRBV12-4; j_gene: TRBJ1-6; abundance: many; CDR3nt: TGTGCCAGCAGTCCGGGACAGCGAAATTCACCCCTCCACTTT; CDR3aa: CASSPGQRNSPLHF
d_gene: -; v_gene: TRBV20-1; j_gene: TRBJ2-7; abundance: many; CDR3nt: TGCAGTGCTAGCTACGGATACGAGCAGTACTTC; CDR3aa: CSASYGYEQYF
d_gene: -; v_gene: TRBV12-3/TRBV12-4; j_gene: TRBJ1-1; abundance: few; CDR3nt: TGTGCCAGCAGTTTAGTCGATTGGGGAGTGATCACTGAAGCTTTCTTT; CDR3aa: CASSLVDWGVITEAFF
d_gene: -; v_gene: TRBV5-1; j_gene: TRBJ1-4; abundance: -; CDR3nt: TGCGCCAGCAGCTTGGCGGGACAAGGCGACGAAAAACTGTTTTTT; CDR3aa: CASSLAGQGDEKLFF
d_gene: TRBD1; v_gene: TRBV12-3/TRBV12-4; j_gene: TRBJ1-6; abundance: many; CDR3nt: TGTGCCAGCAGCTACAGGGGTTCACCCCTCCACTTT; CDR3aa: CASSYRGSPLHF
d_gene: TRBD2; v_gene: TRBV4-3; j_gene: TRBJ2-7; abundance: -; CDR3nt: TGCGCCAGCAGCCAAGTCTGGCTAGCGGGAGCCTACGAGCAGTACTTC; CDR3aa: CASSQVWLAGAYEQYF
d_gene: -; v_gene: TRBV20-1; j_gene: TRBJ1-2; abundance: few; CDR3nt: TGCAGTGCTGGTTTTGGAGACTATGGCTACACCTTC; CDR3aa: CSAGFGDYGYTF
d_gene: -; v_gene: TRBV4-3; j_gene: TRBJ2-3; abundance: few; CDR3nt: TGCGCCAGCAGCCAAGAAGAGGGATGGGCAGATACGCAGTATTTT; CDR3aa: CASSQEEGWADTQYF
d_gene: -; v_gene: TRBV5-6; j_gene: TRBJ2-5; abundance: few; CDR3nt: TGTGCCAGCAGCTCGACAGGCGTTCAAGAGACCCAGTACTTC; CDR3aa: CASSSTGVQETQYF
d_gene: -; v_gene: TRBV9; j_gene: TRBJ2-7; abundance: few; CDR3nt: TGTGCCAGCAGCGTAGAACCCCAGACGGGCTACGAGCAGTACTTC; CDR3aa: CASSVEPQTGYEQYF
d_gene: -; v_gene: TRBV24-1; j_gene: TRBJ2-5; abundance: few; CDR3nt: TGTGCCACCGGTGATAAGGGATTAGAGACCCAGTACTTC; CDR3aa: CATGDKGLETQYF
d_gene: -; v_gene: TRBV3-1; j_gene: TRBJ2-7; abundance: -; CDR3nt: TGTGCCAGCAGCCAAGCTGGACCCACCTACGAGCAGTACTTC; CDR3aa: CASSQAGPTYEQYF
d_gene: -; v_gene: TRBV28; j_gene: TRBJ1-6; abundance: many; CDR3nt: TGTGCCAGCAGTTTACGGGAATCACCCCTCCACTTT; CDR3aa: CASSLRESPLHF
d_gene: -; v_gene: TRBV11-2; j_gene: TRBJ2-1; abundance: few; CDR3nt: TGTGCCAGCAGCCCTAGACGGCTCCCTGACCTCCGACAATACAATGAGCAGTTCTTC; CDR3aa: CASSPRRLPDLRQYNEQFF
d_gene: -; v_gene: TRBV20-1; j_gene: TRBJ1-2; abundance: many; CDR3nt: TGCAGTGAGGGGGGCACTTTCTATGGCTACACCTTC; CDR3aa: CSEGGTFYGYTF
d_gene: -; v_gene: TRBV7-9; j_gene: TRBJ1-2; abundance: many; CDR3nt: TGTGCCAGCAGCTCCCTCACCGCAGCCTATGGCTACACCTTC; CDR3aa: CASSSLTAAYGYTF
d_gene: -; v_gene: TRBV12-3/TRBV12-4; j_gene: TRBJ1-4; abundance: -; CDR3nt: TGTGCCAGCAATGAGGGCTCAACTAATGAAAAACTGTTTTTT; CDR3aa: CASNEGSTNEKLFF
d_gene: TRBD1; v_gene: TRBV10-3; j_gene: TRBJ1-1; abundance: many; CDR3nt: TGTGCCATACGTGCGGGACAGATGAACACTGAAGCTTTCTTT; CDR3aa: CAIRAGQMNTEAFF
d_gene: TRBD2; v_gene: TRBV20-1; j_gene: TRBJ2-1; abundance: -; CDR3nt: TGCAGTGCTATGGGGACTAGCGACTTCTACAATGAGCAGTTCTTC; CDR3aa: CSAMGTSDFYNEQFF